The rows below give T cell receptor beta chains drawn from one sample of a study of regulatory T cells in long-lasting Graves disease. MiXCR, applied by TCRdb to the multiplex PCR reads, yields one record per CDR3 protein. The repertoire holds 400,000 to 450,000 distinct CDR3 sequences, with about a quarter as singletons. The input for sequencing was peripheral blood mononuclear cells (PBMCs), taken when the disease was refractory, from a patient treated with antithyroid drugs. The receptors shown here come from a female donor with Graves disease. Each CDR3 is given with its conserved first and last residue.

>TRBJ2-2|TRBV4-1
CASSQEYPGTSGELFF
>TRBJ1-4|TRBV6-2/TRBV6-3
CASSYRGAEPTNEKLFF
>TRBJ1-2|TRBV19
CASDPGFQRNGYTF
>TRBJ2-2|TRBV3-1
CASSQVIGLVVVGELFF
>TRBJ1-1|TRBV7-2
CASSLVKWQKNTEAFF
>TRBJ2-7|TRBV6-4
CASSDGGISYEQYF
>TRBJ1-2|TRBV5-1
CTSSSLGTGDGYTF
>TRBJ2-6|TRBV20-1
CSASGGGVSGANVLTF
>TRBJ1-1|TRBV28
CASSQIRDAGGAFF
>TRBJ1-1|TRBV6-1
CASRRGWEAFF
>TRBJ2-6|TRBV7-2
CASSLDPRQGLGGANVLTF
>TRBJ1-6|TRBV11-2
CASSLVFRTNSPLHF
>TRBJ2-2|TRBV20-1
CSAREAGEDTGELFF
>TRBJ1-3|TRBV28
CASRLRDRAGNTIYF
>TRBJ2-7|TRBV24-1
CATSAGTSGSYEQYF
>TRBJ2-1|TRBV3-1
CASKDRGYHEQFF
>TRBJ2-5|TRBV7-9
CASSRRTGAQETQYF
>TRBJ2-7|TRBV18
CASSPPGLAVPYEQYF